Listed here are 12 T cell receptor beta chains from one sample, sequenced in a study of T cells in Graves' hyperthyroidism and ophthalmopathy. Amplified regions were TCR beta CDR3 sequences from RNA transcripts. HTBI primers were the set used in a first-round RT-PCR of the TCR CDR3. TCRdb reanalysed the multiplex PCR reads using MiXCR and keeps one entry per CDR3 protein. The sample has 660,000 or so distinct CDR3 sequences; around 21% are singletons. The sample was blood. The receptors were sampled from a man aged 25-40 years with Graves' ophthalmopathy.

This clonotype was seen a handful of times. V gene TRBV7-8 combines with J gene TRBJ1-3; 7 positions agree with TRBD1. Germline values: CDR1 SGHVS, CDR2 FQNEAQ. V was pared by 0 bases and J by 0 bases, with 2 bases of the junction left unmatched. The CDR3 runs to 16 residues. In DNA, the CDR3 is TGTGCCAGCAGCTTAGCGGCAGGGGGCTCTGGAAACACCATATATTTT. Translated: CASSLAAGGSGNTIYF.

This clonotype was seen a few times. The chain recombines TRBV20-1 with TRBJ2-1; D uncertain. The CDR3 spans 11 residues. CDR1 and CDR2 from the germline V gene are DFQATT and SNEGSKA (reference sequence). V was clipped by 2 bases and J by 10 bases, with 9 bases between them. CDR3 protein: CSARKAYEQFF. CDR3 nucleotides: TGCAGTGCTAGAAAAGCGTACGAGCAGTTCTTC.

The chain joins TRBV3-1 to TRBJ1-1; TRBD1 might be the D (5 bases). The CDR3 is 11 amino acids. The germline V gene encodes CDR1 LGHDT and CDR2 YNNKEL (reference sequence). V lost 3 bases, J lost 8 bases, and 7 bases lay in between. In DNA form, the CDR3 reads TGTGCCAGCAGCCAGTCAGGGGAAGCTTTCTTT. This gives the protein CASSQSGEAFF.

V is TRBV7-2 and J is TRBJ2-3; the match to TRBD2 covers 7 bases. The CDR3 consists of 15 residues. The V and J ends lost 5 bases and 0 bases, in that order; junction bases with no gene match: 5. From germline, CDR1 is SGHTA and CDR2 FQGNSA. In DNA, the CDR3 is TGTGCCAGCAGCCAGGGACTACAAAGCACAGATACGCAGTATTTT. This encodes CASSQGLQSTDTQYF.

About this clonotype itself: The germline gene is not matched at one end of the junction; a read error may be the cause. This sequence joins TRBV11-1 and TRBJ2-7; 8 bases are shared with TRBD2. Germline V lookup: CDR1 SGHAT, CDR2 FQDESV (reference sequence). The CDR3 contains 15 residues. The CDR3 nucleotides read TGTGCCAGCAGCTCCTGGGCGGGAGGCCCAGATGAGCTGTACTTC. Translation gives CASSSWAGGPDELYF.

This clonotype was recorded once. The chain links TRBV28 to TRBJ2-3, with 7 bases lining up with TRBD2. Germline V gene sequence: CDR1 MDHEN, CDR2 SYDVKM. The CDR3 loop spans 17 amino acids. The trim removed 7 bases at V and 2 bases at J, leaving 15 bases unmatched. CDR3 loop: CASTTIWAGETTDTQYF. The CDR3 DNA sequence: TGTGCCAGCACCACAATATGGGCGGGAGAGACCACAGATACGCAGTATTTT.

This rearrangement joins TRBV28 to TRBJ1-1; 8 bases map to TRBD1. Germline V CDR1 and CDR2: MDHEN, SYDVKM. Trimming removed 4 bases from V and 5 bases from J; junction bases left unmatched: 15. The CDR3 is 17 amino acids. The CDR3 coding sequence is TGTGCCAGCAGTTCCATATTATGGCGGACAGGGTTGACTGAAGCTTTCTTT. It is translated as CASSSILWRTGLTEAFF.

This clonotype was observed at least ten times. The chain has TRBV12-3 or TRBV12-4 and TRBJ2-7; possible D gene TRBD2, 6 bases. The ends were cut back, 6 bases at V and 7 bases at J, with 16 bases in the middle. The CDR3 runs to 13 residues. DNA of the CDR3: TGTGCCAGCAGCCGGGACTCCTTGGGGGAGCAGTACTTC. Its protein product is CASSRDSLGEQYF.

This clonotype was detected a few times. The J gene is TRBJ1-2, the V gene TRBV6-2 or TRBV6-3, with TRBD1 identical over 8 bases. Germline assignment: CDR1 MNHEY and CDR2 SVGEGT. The CDR3 length is 15 residues. Unmatched junction bases numbered 11, after V lost 6 bases and J lost 5 bases. CDR3 amino acids: CASRYRDRPFYGYTF. The DNA of the CDR3 is TGTGCCAGCAGATACCGGGACAGGCCCTTTTATGGCTACACCTTC.

This clonotype was counted between two and nine times. The chain carries TRBV18 and TRBJ2-1; D might be TRBD2 (5 bases). Trimming removed 0 bases at V and 6 bases at J, with 15 bases between. CDR3 length equals 16 residues. Germline assignment: CDR1 KGHSH and CDR2 LQKENI. CDR3 coding DNA: TGTGCCAGCTCACCACCCATCGGGCTAGCAGTCAATGAGCAGTTCTTC. Translating it yields CASSPPIGLAVNEQFF.

This clonotype appeared a few times. This sequence joins TRBV10-3 and TRBJ2-7, with 7 bases that match TRBD1. The V gene's germline CDR1 is ENHRY and CDR2 SYGVKD. The ends lost 6 bases at V and 2 bases at J; junction bases unmatched: 7. The CDR3 has 14 amino acids. The CDR3, as DNA: TGTGCCATCAGCACCGCCGGGACAGCCTACGAGCAGTACTTC. It yields the protein CAISTAGTAYEQYF.

This clonotype was recorded many times. CDR3 nucleotide sequence: TGTGCCAGCAGTGAACCGGGGGTCTCCTACAATGAGCAGTTCTTC. It codes for CASSEPGVSYNEQFF. The chain recombines TRBV2 with TRBJ2-1; TRBD2 might be the D (6 bases). This CDR3 region has 15 residues. The V end was cut by 2 bases, the J end by 0 bases, with 8 bases between. Germline loops: CDR1 SNHLY, CDR2 FYNNEI.